The 22 T cell receptor beta chains in this list originate from one sample, sequenced in a study of post-analysis software for immune sequencing data. General observations from the study: With TRBV5-6, TRBV5-1 and TRBV20-1 included, about five TRBV segments were more frequent in patients than in controls.

These TCRs' antigens remain unknown. Included in the TCR beta cDNA libraries were unique molecular identifiers. TCRdb analysed the PCR reads with MiXCR anew, one entry per CDR3 protein. Of roughly 800,000 distinct CDR3 sequences in the sample, 35% to 55% were seen once. The source material was blood. The receptors stem from a girl aged 10-17 years with multiple sclerosis.

The count of this clonotype is one. For the CDR3, the DNA is TGTGCCAGCAGCTCGTTAGGGGGTAATCAGCCCCAGCATTTT. Translating gives CASSSLGGNQPQHF. The chain has TRBV7-9 and TRBJ1-5; D possibly corresponds to TRBD1 (6 bases). The ends were cut back, 4 bases at V and 4 bases at J, with 11 bases in the middle. The CDR3 loop spans 14 amino acids. Germline assignment: CDR1 SEHNR and CDR2 FQNEAQ (reference sequence).

The sample holds a few counts of this clonotype. The CDR3 DNA follows: TGTGCCAGCTCCAGGGGGGCGCCCCCGGAAACGCAGTATTTT. Translating gives CASSRGAPPETQYF. This sequence joins TRBV12-3 or TRBV12-4 and TRBJ2-3, with a possible D match to TRBD1 (7 bases). The V and J ends lost 8 bases and 9 bases respectively, with 21 bases between them. The CDR3 loop spans 14 amino acids.

V usage is TRBV4-1 and J usage is TRBJ2-7, with D tentatively TRBD1 (6 bases). Trimming took off 1 base at V and 3 bases at J, with 7 bases between the two ends. The CDR3 totals 13 residues. Germline V gene data show CDR1 as MGHRA and CDR2 as YSYEKL. In nucleotides, the CDR3 is TGCGCCAGCAGCCAAGCACAGGGCTACGAGCAGTACTTC. Its translation: CASSQAQGYEQYF.

The CDR3 here is CSARDLSGTSLDEQFF. The CDR3 nucleotides read TGCAGTGCTAGAGATCTTAGCGGGACTAGTTTAGATGAGCAGTTCTTC. The rearrangement uses TRBV20-1 and TRBJ2-1, with 8 bases aligning to TRBD2. Germline loops: CDR1 DFQATT, CDR2 SNEGSKA (reference sequence). The CDR3 contains 16 residues. With V trimmed by 0 bases and J by 8 bases, 12 bases remained unmatched.

The chain links TRBV6-6 to TRBJ2-7, with D tentatively TRBD1 (5 bases). The CDR3 sequence is 15 residues long. Germline CDR1 and CDR2: MNHNY and SVGAGI (reference sequence). V was trimmed by 0 bases and J by 3 bases, leaving 12 bases between them. CDR3 in DNA: TGTGCCAGCAGTTACTCGAATGGGGCAGTCTACGAGCAGTACTTC. Its translation: CASSYSNGAVYEQYF.

This clonotype appeared a few times. The chain couples TRBV20-1 to TRBJ1-4; D is undetermined. V was shortened by 0 bases and J by 14 bases, with 10 bases between the two germline ends. Per germline, CDR1 DFQATT and CDR2 SNEGSKA (reference sequence). The CDR3 spans 11 residues. CDR3 residues: CSAREGQALFF. The CDR3 DNA sequence: TGCAGTGCTAGAGAGGGCCAGGCCCTGTTTTTT.

This clonotype was seen a few times. The rearrangement links TRBV12-3 or TRBV12-4 to TRBJ2-1; 11 bases match TRBD2. This CDR3 region has 15 residues. V was pared by 6 bases and J by 1 base, with 2 bases of the junction left unmatched. CDR3 residues: CASSSSGRSYNEQFF. The CDR3 DNA follows: TGTGCCAGCAGCTCTAGCGGGAGGTCCTACAATGAGCAGTTCTTC.

J is TRBJ2-3 and V is TRBV4-2, with D uncertain. Germline V gene lookup returns CDR1 LGHNA and CDR2 YNFKEQ. V lost 0 bases and J 2 bases, leaving 6 bases between the germline ends. The CDR3 is 14 residues long. CDR3 in DNA: TGTGCCAGCAGCCAAGATAGGGCCACAGATACGCAGTATTTT. Its translation is CASSQDRATDTQYF.

This clonotype has a handful of counts. The CDR3 DNA is TGTGCCAGCAGCTTCGGACTAGGACAAGAGACCCAGTACTTC. Translation: CASSFGLGQETQYF. V is TRBV9 and J is TRBJ2-5, with TRBD2 identical over 7 bases. After removal of 4 bases from V and 2 bases from J, the junction contained 5 bases not matched to a gene. This CDR3 is 14 amino acids long. Germline lookup yields CDR1 SGDLS and CDR2 YYNGEE.

J is TRBJ2-7 and V is TRBV11-1, with 10 bases identical to TRBD1. CDR1 and CDR2 from the germline V gene are SGHAT and FQDESV (reference sequence). Unmatched junction bases numbered 8, after V lost 5 bases and J lost 4 bases. This CDR3 contains 15 residues. The CDR3 region is CASSAGTGVSYEQYF. The CDR3 coding sequence is TGTGCCAGCAGCGCAGGGACAGGGGTTTCGTACGAGCAGTACTTC.

This clonotype was found a few times. The chain links TRBV7-2 to TRBJ2-1; D remains unclear. The CDR3 has 15 amino acids. Trimming cost V 5 bases and J 2 bases, with 13 bases left between them. CDR1 and CDR2 from the germline V gene are SGHTA and FQGNSA. CDR3 sequence reads: CASSPAPGTYNEQFF. The CDR3 DNA sequence: TGTGCCAGCAGCCCAGCCCCCGGAACCTACAATGAGCAGTTCTTC.

The CDR3 protein is CASSLIGSGYDTQYF. DNA for the CDR3: TGTGCCAGCAGTTTAATCGGGTCCGGGTATGATACGCAGTATTTT. The chain carries TRBV27 and TRBJ2-3, with unresolved D. The CDR3 is 15 residues long. Germline V gene lookup returns CDR1 MNHEY and CDR2 SMNVEV (reference sequence). The V gene lost 2 bases and the J gene lost 6 bases, with 15 bases spanning the gap.

The chain uses TRBV20-1 and TRBJ2-7; D possibly corresponds to TRBD1 (6 bases). With the DNA end fitting TRBJ2-5 better, the J assignment may be wrong. The CDR3 contains 14 residues. Germline V gives CDR1 DFQATT, CDR2 SNEGSKA (reference sequence). CDR3 in DNA: TGCAGTGCAGAGAGAGGACAGAGCCAAGAGACCCAGTACTTC. It codes for CSAERGQSQETQYF.

The rearrangement joins TRBV19 to TRBJ1-1; the D is unclear. This CDR3 has 13 residues. V lost 6 bases and J 1 base, leaving 9 bases between the germline ends. Per the germline V gene, CDR1 is LNHDA and CDR2 is SQIVND (reference sequence). For the CDR3, the DNA is TGTGCCAGTAGGGTCGAGTGGAACACTGAAGCTTTCTTT. Translation: CASRVEWNTEAFF.

The chain combines TRBV12-3 or TRBV12-4 with TRBJ2-7; tentative D call: TRBD2 (6 bases). V lost 6 bases to trimming and J lost 2 bases, with 14 bases between them. The CDR3 spans 14 residues. DNA of the CDR3: TGTGCCAGCAGGTCCGGGACGGGAGCCTACGAGCAGTACTTC. This gives the protein CASRSGTGAYEQYF.

The J gene is TRBJ2-7, the V gene TRBV5-1; maybe TRBD2 (5 bases). TRBJ2-5 matches the DNA end more closely, so the J call is doubtful. The CDR3 consists of 15 residues. Germline values: CDR1 SGHRS, CDR2 YFSETQ. CDR3 nucleotide sequence: TGCGCCAGCAGGCAAGCCCACTCGGGATCACAGACCCAGTACTTC. It specifies CASRQAHSGSQTQYF.

The table lists this clonotype with a few counts. The chain carries TRBV20-1 and TRBJ2-7; 12 positions agree with TRBD2. Germline loops: CDR1 DFQATT, CDR2 SNEGSKA (reference sequence). The CDR3 consists of 15 residues. Germline trimming cut 6 bases from V and 3 bases from J; bases unmatched to any gene: 9. The CDR3 protein is CSAYMTSGSFYEQYF. The CDR3 DNA sequence: TGCAGTGCCTACATGACTAGCGGGAGTTTCTACGAGCAGTACTTC.

J is TRBJ2-3 and V is TRBV20-1; 7 bases fit TRBD2. Unmatched junction bases numbered 9, after V lost 3 bases and J lost 3 bases. CDR3 size: 15 residues. Germline CDR1 DFQATT, CDR2 SNEGSKA (reference sequence). The CDR3 coding sequence is TGCAGTGCTAGTATCCCTAGAGCGGGGACAGATACGCAGTATTTT. As protein: CSASIPRAGTDTQYF.

This clonotype has a handful of counts. V usage is TRBV29-1 and J usage is TRBJ2-3; 9 bases align to TRBD1. This CDR3 is built from 16 residues. Trimming at V came to 8 bases and at J to 3 bases, leaving 15 bases not matched to a gene. Germline CDR1 is SQVTM and CDR2 is ANQGSEA. CDR3 loop: CSTTRDRVSGTDTQYF. Here the CDR3 DNA reads TGCAGCACCACCCGGGACAGGGTATCGGGGACAGATACGCAGTATTTT.

The chain employs TRBV15 and TRBJ2-1; possibly TRBD2 for D (5 bases). In germline, CDR1 is LNHNV, CDR2 YYDKDF (reference sequence). The CDR3 is made up of 15 amino acids. V dropped 0 bases and J dropped 7 bases, with 13 bases sitting between them. CDR3 sequence reads: CATSRDLGVGNEQFF. CDR3 DNA sequence: TGTGCCACCAGCAGAGATCTCGGGGTTGGTAATGAGCAGTTCTTC.

This chain uses TRBV6-5 with TRBJ2-5; TRBD1 matches 12 bases. The CDR3 spans 15 residues. Germline-derived CDR1 and CDR2 are MNHEY and SVGAGI. J gave up 5 bases and V 5 bases, and 6 bases lay outside the gene matches. The CDR3 region has the DNA TGTGCCAGCAGTCCCACCGGGACAGGGGGCGAGACCCAGTACTTC. Its translation: CASSPTGTGGETQYF.

In this sample, this clonotype turned up a few times. This rearrangement joins TRBV29-1 to TRBJ2-2; 10 positions agree with TRBD1. V trimming: 7 bases; J trimming: 3 bases; junction bases outside the gene matches: 5. The CDR3 is 14 amino acids. Germline V CDR1 and CDR2: SQVTM, ANQGSEA. The chain's CDR3 is CSGRQGADTGELFF. The CDR3 nucleotides read TGCAGCGGACGACAGGGGGCGGACACCGGGGAGCTGTTTTTT.